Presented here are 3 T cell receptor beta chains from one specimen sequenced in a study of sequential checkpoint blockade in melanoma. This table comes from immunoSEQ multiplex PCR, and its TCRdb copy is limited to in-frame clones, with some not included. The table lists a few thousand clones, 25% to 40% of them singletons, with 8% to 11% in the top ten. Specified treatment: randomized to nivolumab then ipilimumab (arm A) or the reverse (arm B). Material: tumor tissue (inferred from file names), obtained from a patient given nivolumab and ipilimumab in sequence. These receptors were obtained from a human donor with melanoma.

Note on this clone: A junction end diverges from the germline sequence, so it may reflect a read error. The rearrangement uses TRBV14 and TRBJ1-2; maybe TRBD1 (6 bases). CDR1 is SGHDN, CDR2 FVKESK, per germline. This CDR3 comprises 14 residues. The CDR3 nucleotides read TGTGCCAGCAGCGAAGACAGGACTAACTATGGCTACACCTTC. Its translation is CASSEDRTNYGYTF. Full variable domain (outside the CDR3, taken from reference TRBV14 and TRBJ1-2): EAGVTQFPSHSVIEKGQTVTLRCDPISGHDNLYWYRRVMGKEIKFLLHFVKESKQDESGMPNNRFLAERTGGTYSTLKVQPAELEDSGVYFCASSEDRTNYGYTFGSGTRLTVV.

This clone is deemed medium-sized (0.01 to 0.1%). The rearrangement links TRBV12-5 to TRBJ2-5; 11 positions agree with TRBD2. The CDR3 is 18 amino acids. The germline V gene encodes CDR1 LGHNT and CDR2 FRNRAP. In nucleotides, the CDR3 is TGTGCCAGCGGTCTACTAGCGGGAGTGGGGGCGTACCAAGAGACCCAGTACTTC. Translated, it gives CASGLLAGVGAYQETQYF.

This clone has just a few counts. The CDR3 region has the DNA TGTGCCAGCAGTGGGGCCGGGCTTCAGCCCCAGCATTTT. Translated, it gives CASSGAGLQPQHF. The rearrangement uses TRBV2 and TRBJ1-5; D not certain. Germline V gene sequence: CDR1 SNHLY, CDR2 FYNNEI. There are 13 residues in the CDR3. The ends were cut back, 4 bases at V and 6 bases at J, with 10 bases in the middle.